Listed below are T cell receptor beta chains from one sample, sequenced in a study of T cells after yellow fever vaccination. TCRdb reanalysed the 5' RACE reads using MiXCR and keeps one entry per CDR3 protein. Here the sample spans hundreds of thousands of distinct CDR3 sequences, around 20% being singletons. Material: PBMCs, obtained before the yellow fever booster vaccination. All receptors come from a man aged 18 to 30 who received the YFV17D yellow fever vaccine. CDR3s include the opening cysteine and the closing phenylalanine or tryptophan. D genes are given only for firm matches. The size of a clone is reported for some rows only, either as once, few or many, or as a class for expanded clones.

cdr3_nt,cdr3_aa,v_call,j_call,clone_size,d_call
TGTGCCAGCAGCTTCTACAGGGAGGTAGATACGCAGTATTTT,CASSFYREVDTQYF,TRBV7-2,TRBJ2-3,NA,NA
TGTGCCAGCAGAGAGCTAGCGGGGGGCGTTTATACGCAGTATTTT,CASRELAGGVYTQYF,TRBV6-2/TRBV6-3,TRBJ2-3,few,TRBD2
TGTGCCAGCAGCGAATTTGACTATGGCTACACCTTC,CASSEFDYGYTF,TRBV5-5,TRBJ1-2,few,NA
TGCGCCAGCAGCTTGATGAGACAGGGCCTCAGTGCCGGGGAGCTGTTTTTT,CASSLMRQGLSAGELFF,TRBV5-1,TRBJ2-2,few,TRBD1
TGTGCCACCAGCAGAGCGGCCAGTGGAAACATTCAGTACTTC,CATSRAASGNIQYF,TRBV15,TRBJ2-4,few,NA
TGCGCCAGCAGGACGGGGCGGACGATCCAAGAGACCCAGTACTTC,CASRTGRTIQETQYF,TRBV5-1,TRBJ2-5,NA,NA
TGTGCCAGCAGTTACTGGTCGCTCACCGGGGAGCTGTTTTTT,CASSYWSLTGELFF,TRBV6-5,TRBJ2-2,few,NA
TGCGCCAGCAGCCCAGTTCTCGGAGGGCCTACTGAAGCTTTCTTT,CASSPVLGGPTEAFF,TRBV4-1,TRBJ1-1,NA,NA
TGTGCCAGCAGTGCCCCACAGAACACTGAAGCTTTCTTT,CASSAPQNTEAFF,TRBV6-5,TRBJ1-1,NA,NA
TGTGCCAGCAGCCCACTTATGTTGAGCTCCTACGAGCAGTACTTC,CASSPLMLSSYEQYF,TRBV6-5,TRBJ2-7,few,NA
TGTGCCAGCTCACCACCGGGGAGGGGTGGTGGCTACACCTTC,CASSPPGRGGGYTF,TRBV18,TRBJ1-2,few,NA
TGTGCCAGCAAACGGAGGGGATTAGCTAACTATGGCTACACCTTC,CASKRRGLANYGYTF,TRBV12-3/TRBV12-4,TRBJ1-2,few,NA
TGCGCCAGCAGCTCCGCAGGTGGGAGCAGCGGGGAGCTGTTTTTT,CASSSAGGSSGELFF,TRBV5-1,TRBJ2-2,NA,NA
TGCGCCAGCAGCGCGGGCCATGCGGGTAGCGGGTACAATGAGCAGTTCTTC,CASSAGHAGSGYNEQFF,TRBV5-1,TRBJ2-1,few,TRBD2
TGCGCCAGCAGCCCCGTACAGGGGGCGCAGGACTATGGCTACACCTTC,CASSPVQGAQDYGYTF,TRBV4-1,TRBJ1-2,few,TRBD1
TGTGCCAGCAGCCTCCGGGCTAGCGGGGGATGGAGCACAGATACGCAGTATTTT,CASSLRASGGWSTDTQYF,TRBV9,TRBJ2-3,NA,TRBD2
TGTGCCAGCAGTCCCTCTTCGGGCAGTATGTTCTTC,CASSPSSGSMFF,TRBV2,TRBJ2-1,few,NA
TGTGCCATCAGTGAGTCGGTAAAAGAGACCCAGTACTTC,CAISESVKETQYF,TRBV10-3,TRBJ2-5,few,NA
TGTGCCAGCAGTACGGGGGCCGACCGCAATGAGCAGTTCTTC,CASSTGADRNEQFF,TRBV28,TRBJ2-1,few,NA
TGTGCCAGCAGCCCTGCAGCCAGGACTGTGGCAGATACGCAGTATTTT,CASSPAARTVADTQYF,TRBV7-9,TRBJ2-3,NA,NA
TGTGCCAGCATTCCCGGGGGGGGGCAGCCCCAGCATTTT,CASIPGGGQPQHF,TRBV6-6,TRBJ1-5,many,NA
TGCGCCAGCAGCTATGGGGGCGAAGGCCAGCCCCAGCATTTT,CASSYGGEGQPQHF,TRBV5-1,TRBJ1-5,NA,NA
TGTGCCAGCAGTTGGGACAGTAATTTCAGGGACTATGGCTACACCTTC,CASSWDSNFRDYGYTF,TRBV7-3,TRBJ1-2,once,TRBD1
TGCGCCAGCAGCCCGAGGGGGCGGCAAGATACGCAGTATTTT,CASSPRGRQDTQYF,TRBV4-1,TRBJ2-3,NA,TRBD1
TGCGCCAGCAGCGCGGCAGGGGGCAGCTATGGCTACACCTTC,CASSAAGGSYGYTF,TRBV5-1,TRBJ1-2,few,TRBD1
TGTGCCAGCAGTCTTCAACTGACCGGGGAGCTGTTTTTT,CASSLQLTGELFF,TRBV6-2/TRBV6-3,TRBJ2-2,NA,NA
TGTGCCAGCAGCCCTAAGACGGGGTACCAAGAGACCCAGTACTTC,CASSPKTGYQETQYF,TRBV7-9,TRBJ2-5,NA,NA
TGCGCCAGCAGCTCCTCGGGTCTCCTTGGTGGCACTGAAGCTTTCTTT,CASSSSGLLGGTEAFF,TRBV5-1,TRBJ1-1,NA,NA
TGTGCCAGCAGTTTCTATTTCCGGGACAGGGGGGAGGTCAACTATGGCTACACCTTC,CASSFYFRDRGEVNYGYTF,TRBV27,TRBJ1-2,few,TRBD1
TGTGCCAGCAGCTTGACGACAGGGGGCGGGTCAGATACGCAGTATTTT,CASSLTTGGGSDTQYF,TRBV7-9,TRBJ2-3,NA,TRBD1
TGTGCCAGCTCACAGGACAGACTGCCCCAGCATTTT,CASSQDRLPQHF,TRBV18,TRBJ1-5,once,NA
TGTGCCAGCAGCCTCCGGGACACCAAGTACGAGCAGTACTTC,CASSLRDTKYEQYF,TRBV7-2,TRBJ2-7,NA,NA
TGTGCCAGCAGAAGGGCTAGCGGGGGCCCTAGCACAGATACGCAGTATTTT,CASRRASGGPSTDTQYF,TRBV12-3/TRBV12-4,TRBJ2-3,NA,TRBD2
TGTGCCATCAGAGGGGAAAGTGAAAAACTGTTTTTT,CAIRGESEKLFF,TRBV10-3,TRBJ1-4,NA,NA
TGCGCCAGCAAGGCCGGTGACACTGAAGCTTTCTTT,CASKAGDTEAFF,TRBV5-1,TRBJ1-1,few,NA
TGTGCCAGCAGTGTCCGACTAGCGGGAGGCGGGGAGCTGTTTTTT,CASSVRLAGGGELFF,TRBV12-3/TRBV12-4,TRBJ2-2,NA,TRBD2
TGTGCCAGCTCACTACCGGGACACCCTCTGACGGCTTTCTTT,CASSLPGHPLTAFF,TRBV18,TRBJ1-1,NA,NA
TGTGCCAGCAGTTTGGACAGGGAAGGTAGACTGTTTTTT,CASSLDREGRLFF,TRBV12-3/TRBV12-4,TRBJ1-4,NA,TRBD1
TGTGCCAGTAGAACCCCGGGGCCCAGAGCTGAAGCTTTCTTT,CASRTPGPRAEAFF,TRBV6-4,TRBJ1-1,once,NA
TGTGCCACCAGCAACGACCTGGAGGCCCTAGGTTCACCCCTCCACTTT,CATSNDLEALGSPLHF,TRBV15,TRBJ1-6,NA,NA
TGTGCTAGCAGCCCCGCGGGGAGGGAGACCCAGTACTTC,CASSPAGRETQYF,TRBV7-7,TRBJ2-5,many,NA
TGCGCCAGCAGCCTCGGGACAGGGGATAACTATGGCTACACCTTC,CASSLGTGDNYGYTF,TRBV4-1,TRBJ1-2,NA,TRBD1
TGTGCCAGCAGTAGGACGGAGAGCTCCTACGAGCAGTACTTC,CASSRTESSYEQYF,TRBV12-3/TRBV12-4,TRBJ2-7,NA,NA
TGTGCCAGCAGGGATGGGTCGGCAACTAATGAAAAACTGTTTTTT,CASRDGSATNEKLFF,TRBV27,TRBJ1-4,NA,NA
TGTGCCAGCAGCCCGGGGGAAAACATTCAGTACTTC,CASSPGENIQYF,TRBV7-9,TRBJ2-4,NA,NA
TGCGCCAGCAGCTTGCCTTACAGGGGGACCAAAAACATTCAGTACTTC,CASSLPYRGTKNIQYF,TRBV5-1,TRBJ2-4,few,TRBD1
TGCGCCAGCAGACGGGGGGCAGACACTGAAGCTTTCTTT,CASRRGADTEAFF,TRBV5-1,TRBJ1-1,few,NA
TGCGCCAGCAGCCAAGATCGGGGGTATTACTATGGCTACACCTTC,CASSQDRGYYYGYTF,TRBV4-3,TRBJ1-2,NA,NA
TGTGCCAGCAGCGTAGGAGGCGGGGGAGGCACAGATACGCAGTATTTT,CASSVGGGGGTDTQYF,TRBV9,TRBJ2-3,few,TRBD2
TGTGCCAGCAGTACCGGGACAGGCCCAGATACGCAGTATTTT,CASSTGTGPDTQYF,TRBV12-3/TRBV12-4,TRBJ2-3,few,TRBD1
TGCGCCAGCAGCCCAGTCTATCGGGGCACAGATACGCAGTATTTT,CASSPVYRGTDTQYF,TRBV5-1,TRBJ2-3,NA,NA
TGTGCCAGCAGCTTAGAGGTTCGATTCACTGAAGCTTTCTTT,CASSLEVRFTEAFF,TRBV7-2,TRBJ1-1,NA,NA
TGTGCCAGCTCACCAGCTCAGTGGTCTGGAAACACCATATATTTT,CASSPAQWSGNTIYF,TRBV18,TRBJ1-3,NA,NA
TGTGCCAGCACCCAGCGGGGGGGCGTGGATACGCAGTATTTT,CASTQRGGVDTQYF,TRBV7-2,TRBJ2-3,NA,TRBD2
TGTGCCAGCAGTTTTAGGGCCCGTCGGAGACCTGGGGCCAACGTCCTGACTTTC,CASSFRARRRPGANVLTF,TRBV28,TRBJ2-6,NA,NA